This record concerns one TCR beta chain sequence. Its antigen remains undetermined. No much larger clonotype is one base removed from it; base qualities were not supplied. The record originates from a study of control samples from healthy donors and cancer patients (TCRdb year 2020). Library preparation employed the immunoSEQ multiplex PCR assay. Drawn from immuneACCESS, this table holds only the in-frame rearrangements with V and J called that TCRdb kept. Clones are partly lost; checked studies trace under half to an unresolved V gene and leave the rest unexplained. The sample yields about 34,000 clones; around 86% were counted once. Of the sample, about 1.5% is held by the ten largest clones. Trimming costs V 4 bases and J 0 bases, and their ends lie 6 bases apart. The CDR1 and CDR2 encoded by the germline V gene are KGHDR and SFDVKD. Counted from cysteine to phenylalanine, this CDR3 has 14 amino acids. Here the CDR3 DNA is all that survives: 42 bases in frame from base 1.

This receptor chain uses TRBV24-1 and TRBJ2-1; there is no confident call for the D gene. The sequencing input was PBMCs. This receptor was taken from a woman aged 40 to 49 with lung cancer. The sequenced DNA is TGTGCCACCAGTGACCGTCGCTCCTACAATGAGCAGTTCTTC. This gives the protein CATSDRRSYNEQFF.